These T cell receptor beta chains were read from a single sample in a study of blood T cell repertoires in COVID-19. TCRdb's copy holds only in-frame clones and misses some; the assay was immunoSEQ multiplex PCR. The table has about 100,000 clones, approximately 92% seen once. The sample comprised peripheral blood. The receptors were sampled from a man aged 50 to 59 with active COVID-19. Both conserved end residues are part of each CDR3. Each record gives: V gene, J gene, CDR3 protein.

V: TRBV7-2; J: TRBJ1-1; CDR3: CASSLLSTEAFF
V: TRBV5-6; J: TRBJ2-7; CDR3: CASSGGRAYEQYF
V: TRBV5-5; J: TRBJ1-1; CDR3: CASSSQGVHTEAFF
V: TRBV7-9; J: TRBJ1-4; CDR3: CASSPRQGKNEKLFF
V: TRBV19; J: TRBJ1-2; CDR3: CASSTPGQGTYGYTF
V: TRBV7-9; J: TRBJ2-2; CDR3: CASSAWTSGRGRTGELFF
V: TRBV3-1/TRBV3-2; J: TRBJ1-5; CDR3: CASSQDFVGRQPQHF
V: TRBV5-1; J: TRBJ2-1; CDR3: CASSLDSQAEQFF
V: TRBV7-2; J: TRBJ2-2; CDR3: CASSPGLARTGELFF
V: TRBV29-1; J: TRBJ2-2; CDR3: CSVRPGTNTGELFF
V: TRBV14; J: TRBJ2-2; CDR3: CASSQSSVPSLTGELFF
V: TRBV2; J: TRBJ1-4; CDR3: CASSSREGGEKLFF
V: TRBV6-5; J: TRBJ1-3; CDR3: CASSRQLLSGNTIYF
V: TRBV5-5; J: TRBJ2-7; CDR3: CASSLDQGYYEQYF
V: TRBV19; J: TRBJ1-4; CDR3: CASSFGTVNEKLFF
V: TRBV27; J: TRBJ2-7; CDR3: CASSFYGLAGSSYEQYF
V: TRBV5-1; J: TRBJ2-1; CDR3: CASSLGLADHYNEQFF
V: TRBV6-6; J: TRBJ2-7; CDR3: CASSPYAGGYEQYF
V: TRBV24-1; J: TRBJ2-3; CDR3: CASQGAGRGTDTQYF
V: TRBV5-1; J: TRBJ1-2; CDR3: CASSLGGMRGYTF
V: TRBV9; J: TRBJ2-5; CDR3: CASSVSSGTQETQYF
V: TRBV6-5; J: TRBJ1-6; CDR3: CASSPDRWYNSPLHF
V: TRBV5-4; J: TRBJ2-2; CDR3: CASSPKPGLALELFF
V: TRBV28; J: TRBJ2-5; CDR3: CASSLGTSGKETQYF
V: TRBV29-1; J: TRBJ1-1; CDR3: CSADRGNTEAFF
V: TRBV11-2; J: TRBJ1-5; CDR3: CASSLGVSNQPQHF